The rows below give T cell receptor beta chains drawn from one sample of a study of T cell repertoires in cytomegalovirus infection. TCRdb passed the reads through MiXCR, listing each CDR3 protein once. Here the sample spans approximately 150,000 distinct CDR3 sequences, roughly 18% being singletons. Sequenced material: CD8+ T cells from PBMCs. The source of these receptors is a human donor in good health (CMV status not recorded). Some clones in this sample may be carry-over from other donors' samples. CDR3s include the opening cysteine and the closing phenylalanine or tryptophan. D genes are given only for firm matches. A row's size may be missing; if present it is once, few, many or a size class.

j_gene	v_gene	d_gene	abundance	CDR3aa	CDR3nt
TRBJ2-7	TRBV7-2	.	few	CASSPESWGNSYEQYF	TGTGCCAGCAGCCCAGAGTCTTGGGGCAACTCCTACGAGCAGTACTTC
TRBJ2-5	TRBV7-3	TRBD1	few	CASSLRPWTGVETQYF	TGTGCCAGCAGCTTAAGACCCTGGACAGGAGTAGAGACCCAGTACTTC
TRBJ2-3	TRBV11-2	.	.	CASSFPGGQYF	TGTGCCAGCAGCTTTCCAGGAGGGCAGTATTTT
TRBJ2-3	TRBV7-9	.	.	CASSLVPVSTDTQYF	TGTGCCAGCAGCTTAGTGCCGGTTAGCACAGATACGCAGTATTTT
TRBJ2-7	TRBV7-7	.	few	CASSLAGDEQYF	TGTGCCAGCAGCTTAGCGGGAGACGAGCAGTACTTC
TRBJ2-1	TRBV6-5	TRBD2	few	CASSYSVGIGGAYNEQFF	TGTGCCAGCAGTTACTCGGTCGGGATCGGGGGGGCCTACAATGAGCAGTTCTTC
TRBJ2-3	TRBV6-2/TRBV6-3	.	many	CASNSGLNTQYF	TGTGCCAGCAACAGTGGGCTCAATACGCAGTATTTT
TRBJ2-2	TRBV7-9	TRBD2	.	CASSQETSGGTGELFF	TGTGCCAGCAGCCAAGAGACTAGCGGGGGCACCGGGGAGCTGTTTTTT
TRBJ2-5	TRBV7-8	.	many	CASSQRGQETQYF	TGTGCCAGCAGTCAACGGGGGCAAGAGACCCAGTACTTC
TRBJ2-1	TRBV7-2	.	many	CASTERSPLYNEQFF	TGTGCCAGCACCGAGAGATCACCTCTCTACAATGAGCAGTTCTTC
TRBJ1-1	TRBV6-6	.	many	CASSPTATGRNTEAFF	TGTGCCAGCAGTCCCACTGCGACCGGGAGGAACACTGAAGCTTTCTTT
TRBJ1-5	TRBV7-2	TRBD1	.	CASSPTGGERQPQHF	TGTGCCAGCAGCCCGACAGGGGGCGAACGTCAGCCCCAGCATTTT